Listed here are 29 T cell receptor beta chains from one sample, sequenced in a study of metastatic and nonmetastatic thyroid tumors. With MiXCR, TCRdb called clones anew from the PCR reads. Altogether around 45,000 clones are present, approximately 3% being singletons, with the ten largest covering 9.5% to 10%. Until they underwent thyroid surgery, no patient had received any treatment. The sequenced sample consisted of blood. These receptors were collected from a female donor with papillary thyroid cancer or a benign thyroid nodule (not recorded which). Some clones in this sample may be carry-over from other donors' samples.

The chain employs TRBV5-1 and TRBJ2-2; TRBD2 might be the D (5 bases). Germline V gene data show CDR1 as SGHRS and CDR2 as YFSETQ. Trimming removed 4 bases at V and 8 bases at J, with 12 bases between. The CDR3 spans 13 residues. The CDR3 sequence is CASSGLALGELFF. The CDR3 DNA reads TGCGCCAGCAGCGGGCTAGCTCTAGGGGAGCTGTTTTTT.

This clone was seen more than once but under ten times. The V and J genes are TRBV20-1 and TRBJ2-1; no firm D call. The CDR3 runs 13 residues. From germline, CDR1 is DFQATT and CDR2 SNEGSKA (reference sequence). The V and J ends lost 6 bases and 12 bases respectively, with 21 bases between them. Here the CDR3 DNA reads TGCAGTGCATTCAACGGAAACCTTTTTAGGCAGTTCTTC. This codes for CSAFNGNLFRQFF.

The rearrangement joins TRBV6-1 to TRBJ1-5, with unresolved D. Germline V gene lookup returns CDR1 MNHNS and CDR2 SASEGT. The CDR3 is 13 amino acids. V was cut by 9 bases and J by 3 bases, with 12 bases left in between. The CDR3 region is CASSLQTNQPQHF. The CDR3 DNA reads TGTGCCAGTTCGTTACAAACCAATCAGCCCCAGCATTTT.

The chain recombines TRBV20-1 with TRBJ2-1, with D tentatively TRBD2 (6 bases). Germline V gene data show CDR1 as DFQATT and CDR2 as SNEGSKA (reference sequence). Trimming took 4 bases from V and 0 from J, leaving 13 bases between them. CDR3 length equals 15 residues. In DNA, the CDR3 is TGCAGTGCTACCCGCGGGGAGAGCTCCTACAATGAGCAGTTCTTC. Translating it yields CSATRGESSYNEQFF.

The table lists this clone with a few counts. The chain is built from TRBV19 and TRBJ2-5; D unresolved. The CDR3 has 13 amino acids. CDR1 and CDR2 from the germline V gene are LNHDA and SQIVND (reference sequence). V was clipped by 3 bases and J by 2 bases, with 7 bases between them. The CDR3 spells CASSIWKQETQYF. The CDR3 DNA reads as TGTGCCAGTAGTATCTGGAAACAAGAGACCCAGTACTTC.

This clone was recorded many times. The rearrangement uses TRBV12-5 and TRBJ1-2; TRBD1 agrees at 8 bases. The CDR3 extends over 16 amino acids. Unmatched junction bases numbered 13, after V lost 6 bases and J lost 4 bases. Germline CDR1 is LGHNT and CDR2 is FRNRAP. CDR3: CASGDRGQGLFYGYTF. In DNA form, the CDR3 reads TGTGCTAGTGGGGACCGCGGACAGGGACTTTTCTATGGCTACACCTTC. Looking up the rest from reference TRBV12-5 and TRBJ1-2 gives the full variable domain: DARVTQTPRHKVTEMGQEVTMRCQPILGHNTVFWYRQTMMQGLELLAYFRNRAPLDDSGMPKDRFSAEMPDATLATLKIQPSEPRDSAVYFCASGDRGQGLFYGYTFGSGTRLTVV.

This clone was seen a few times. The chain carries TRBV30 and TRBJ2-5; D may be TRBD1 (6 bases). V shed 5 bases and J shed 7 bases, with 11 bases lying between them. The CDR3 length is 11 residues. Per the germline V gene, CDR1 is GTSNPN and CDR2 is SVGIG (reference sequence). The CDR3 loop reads CAWGQLGTQYF. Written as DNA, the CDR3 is TGTGCCTGGGGACAGCTAGGGACCCAGTACTTC. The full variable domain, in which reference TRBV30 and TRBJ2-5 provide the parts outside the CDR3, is SQTIHQWPATLVQPVGSPLSLECTVEGTSNPNLYWYRQAAGRGLQLLFYSVGIGQISSEVPQNLSASRPQDRQFILSSKKLLLSDSGFYLCAWGQLGTQYFGPGTRLLVL.

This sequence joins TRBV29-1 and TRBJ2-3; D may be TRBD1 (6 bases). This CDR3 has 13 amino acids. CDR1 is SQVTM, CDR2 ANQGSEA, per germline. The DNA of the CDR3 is TGCAACTTGGAAGGGGCCAGGGACATGCCGCAGTATTTT. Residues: CNLEGARDMPQYF.

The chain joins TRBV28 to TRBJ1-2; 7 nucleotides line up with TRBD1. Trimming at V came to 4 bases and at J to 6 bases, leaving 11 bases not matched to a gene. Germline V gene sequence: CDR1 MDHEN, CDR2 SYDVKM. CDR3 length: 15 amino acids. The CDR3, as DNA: TGTGCCAGCAGTTCCTGGGAACGACAGGGAAATGGCTACACCTTC. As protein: CASSSWERQGNGYTF.

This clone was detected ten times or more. The CDR3 loop is CASGLGARVFF. The CDR3 DNA reads TGTGCTAGTGGTCTCGGAGCGCGCGTGTTCTTC. The chain uses TRBV12-5 and TRBJ2-1; D is uncertain. Trimming took 5 bases from V and 15 from J, leaving 14 bases between them. The CDR3 runs 11 residues. Germline V gene sequence: CDR1 LGHNT, CDR2 FRNRAP.

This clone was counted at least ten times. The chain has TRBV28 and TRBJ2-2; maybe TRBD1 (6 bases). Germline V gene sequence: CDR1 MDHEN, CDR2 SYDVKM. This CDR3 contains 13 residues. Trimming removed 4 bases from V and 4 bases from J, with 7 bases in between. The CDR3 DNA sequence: TGTGCCAGCAGTTACAGGGTCACCGGGGAGCTGTTTTTT. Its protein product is CASSYRVTGELFF.

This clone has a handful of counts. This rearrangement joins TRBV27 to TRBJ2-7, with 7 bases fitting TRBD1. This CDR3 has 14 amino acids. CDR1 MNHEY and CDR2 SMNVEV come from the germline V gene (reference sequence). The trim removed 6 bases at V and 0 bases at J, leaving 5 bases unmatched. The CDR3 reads CASSRTGPSYEQYF. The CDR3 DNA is TGTGCCAGCAGCCGGACAGGACCCTCCTACGAGCAGTACTTC.

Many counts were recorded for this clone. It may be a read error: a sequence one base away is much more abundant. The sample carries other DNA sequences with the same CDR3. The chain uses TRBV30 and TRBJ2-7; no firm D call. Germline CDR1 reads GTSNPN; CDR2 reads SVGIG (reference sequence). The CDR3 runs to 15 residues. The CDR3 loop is CAWSVPARWSYEQYF. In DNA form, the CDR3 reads TGTGCCTGGAGTGTCCCGGCTAGGTGGTCCTACGAACAGTACTTC.

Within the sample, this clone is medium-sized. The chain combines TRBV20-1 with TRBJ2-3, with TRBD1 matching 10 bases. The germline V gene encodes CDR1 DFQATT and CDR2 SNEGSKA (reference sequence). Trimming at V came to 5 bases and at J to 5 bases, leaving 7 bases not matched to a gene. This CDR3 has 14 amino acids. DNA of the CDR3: TGCAGTGCTCACGACAGGGGGCGCGGAGATACGCAGTATTTT. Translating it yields CSAHDRGRGDTQYF.

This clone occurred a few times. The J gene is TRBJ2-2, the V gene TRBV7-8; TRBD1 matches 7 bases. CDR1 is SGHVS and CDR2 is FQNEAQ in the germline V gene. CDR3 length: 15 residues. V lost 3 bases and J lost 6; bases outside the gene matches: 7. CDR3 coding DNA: TGTGCCAGCAGCTTGACAGGGAGCGTGGCCGGGGAGCTGTTTTTT. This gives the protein CASSLTGSVAGELFF.

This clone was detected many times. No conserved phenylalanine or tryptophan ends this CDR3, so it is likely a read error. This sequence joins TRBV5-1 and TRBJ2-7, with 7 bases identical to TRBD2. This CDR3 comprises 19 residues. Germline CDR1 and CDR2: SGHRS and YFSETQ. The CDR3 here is CASSLGGSGLQVSSYEQYL. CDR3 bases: TGCGCCAGCAGCTTGGGGGGGTCGGGACTACAAGTTAGCTCCTATGAGCAGTACCTC.

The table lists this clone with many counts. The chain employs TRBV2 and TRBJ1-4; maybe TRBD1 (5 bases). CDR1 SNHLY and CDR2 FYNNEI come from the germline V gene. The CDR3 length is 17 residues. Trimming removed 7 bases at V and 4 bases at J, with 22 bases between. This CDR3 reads CASIPARATSLNEKLFF. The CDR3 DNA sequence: TGTGCCAGCATTCCTGCCAGGGCCACAAGTCTTAATGAAAAACTGTTTTTT.

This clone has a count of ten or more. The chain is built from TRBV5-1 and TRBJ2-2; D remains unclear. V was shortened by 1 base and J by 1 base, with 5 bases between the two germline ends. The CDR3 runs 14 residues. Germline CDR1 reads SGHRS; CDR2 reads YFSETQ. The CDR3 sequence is CASSLLQNTGELFF. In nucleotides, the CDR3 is TGCGCCAGCAGCTTGCTCCAGAACACCGGGGAGCTGTTTTTT.

CDR3 region: CATTGLHYGYTF. CDR3 in DNA: TGTGCCACCACAGGGCTCCACTATGGCTACACCTTC. V gene TRBV19 combines with J gene TRBJ1-2; a possible D gene is TRBD1 (6 bases). Deletions cut 10 bases from V and 3 bases from J, with 12 bases between. The germline V gene has CDR1 LNHDA and CDR2 SQIVND (reference sequence). This CDR3 is built from 12 residues.

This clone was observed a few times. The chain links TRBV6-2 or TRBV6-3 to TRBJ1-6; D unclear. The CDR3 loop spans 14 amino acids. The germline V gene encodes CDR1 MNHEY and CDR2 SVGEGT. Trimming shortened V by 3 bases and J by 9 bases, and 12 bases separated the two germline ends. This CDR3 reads CASSYSGTASPLHF. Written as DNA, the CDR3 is TGTGCCAGCAGTTATAGTGGTACGGCTTCACCCCTCCACTTT.

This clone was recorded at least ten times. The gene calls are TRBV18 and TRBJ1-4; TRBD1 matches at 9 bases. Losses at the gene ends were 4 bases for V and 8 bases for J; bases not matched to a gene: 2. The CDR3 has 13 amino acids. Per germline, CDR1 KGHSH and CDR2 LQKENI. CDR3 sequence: CASSRQGGEKLFF. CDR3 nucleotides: TGTGCCAGCTCACGACAGGGGGGAGAAAAACTGTTTTTT.

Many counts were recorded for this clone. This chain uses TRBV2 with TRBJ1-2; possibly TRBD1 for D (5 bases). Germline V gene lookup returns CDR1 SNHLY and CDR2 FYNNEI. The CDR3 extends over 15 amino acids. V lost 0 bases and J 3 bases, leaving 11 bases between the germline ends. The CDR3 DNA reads TGTGCCAGCAGTGAAGCGCTCAGGGACGACTATGGCTACACCTTC. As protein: CASSEALRDDYGYTF.

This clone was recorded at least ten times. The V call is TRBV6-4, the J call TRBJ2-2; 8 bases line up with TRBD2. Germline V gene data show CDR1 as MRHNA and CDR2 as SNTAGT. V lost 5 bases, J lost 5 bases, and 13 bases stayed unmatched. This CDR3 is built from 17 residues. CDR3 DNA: TGTGCCAGCAGTACGACTAGCGCCACGAGCCGTACCGGGGAGCTGTTTTTT. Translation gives CASSTTSATSRTGELFF.

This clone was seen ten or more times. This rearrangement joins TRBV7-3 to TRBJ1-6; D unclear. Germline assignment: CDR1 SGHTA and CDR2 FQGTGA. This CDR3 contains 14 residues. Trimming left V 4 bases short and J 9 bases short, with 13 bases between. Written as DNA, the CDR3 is TGTGCCAGCAGCTCCGGGTCCTCGGCTTCACCCCTCCACTTT. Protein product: CASSSGSSASPLHF. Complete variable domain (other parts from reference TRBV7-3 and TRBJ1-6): GAGVSQTPSNKVTEKGKYVELRCDPISGHTALYWYRQSLGQGPEFLIYFQGTGAADDSGLPNDRFFAVRPEGSVSTLKIQRTERGDSAVYLCASSSGSSASPLHFGNGTRLTVT.

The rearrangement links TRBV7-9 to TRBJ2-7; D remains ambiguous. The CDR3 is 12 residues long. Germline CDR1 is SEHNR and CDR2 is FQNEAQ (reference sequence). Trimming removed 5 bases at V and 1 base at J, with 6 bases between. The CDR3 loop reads CASSTTSYEQYF. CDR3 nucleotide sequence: TGTGCCAGCAGCACGACATCCTACGAGCAGTACTTC.

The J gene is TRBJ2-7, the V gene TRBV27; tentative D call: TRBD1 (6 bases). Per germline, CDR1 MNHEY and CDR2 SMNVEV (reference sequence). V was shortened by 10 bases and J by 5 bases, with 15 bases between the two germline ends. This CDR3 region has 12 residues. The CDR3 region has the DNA TGTGCCATTAAAGACAGGTTCGACGAGCAGTACTTC. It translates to CAIKDRFDEQYF.

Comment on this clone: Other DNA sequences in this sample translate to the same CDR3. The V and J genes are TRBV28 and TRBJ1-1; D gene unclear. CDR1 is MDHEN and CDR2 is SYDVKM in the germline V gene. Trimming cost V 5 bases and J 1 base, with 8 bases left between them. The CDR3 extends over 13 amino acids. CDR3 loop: CASSLGRNTEAFF. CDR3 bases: TGTGCCAGCAGTCTGGGAAGGAACACTGAAGCTTTCTTT.

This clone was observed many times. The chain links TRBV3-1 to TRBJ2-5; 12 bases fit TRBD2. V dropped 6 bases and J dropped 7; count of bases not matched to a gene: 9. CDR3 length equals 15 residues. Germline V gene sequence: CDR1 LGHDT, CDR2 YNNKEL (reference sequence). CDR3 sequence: CASSPSGRAGGTQYF. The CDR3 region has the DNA TGTGCCAGCAGTCCTAGCGGGAGGGCCGGGGGGACCCAGTACTTC.

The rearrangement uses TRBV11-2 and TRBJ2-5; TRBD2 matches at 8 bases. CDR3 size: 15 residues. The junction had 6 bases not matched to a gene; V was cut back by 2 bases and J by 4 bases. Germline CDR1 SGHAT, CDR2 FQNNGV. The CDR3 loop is CASSLYGRALETQYF. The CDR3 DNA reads TGTGCCAGCAGCTTATACGGGAGGGCCTTAGAGACCCAGTACTTC. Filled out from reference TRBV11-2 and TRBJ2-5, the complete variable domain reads EAGVAQSPRYKIIEKRQSVAFWCNPISGHATLYWYQQILGQGPKLLIQFQNNGVVDDSQLPKDRFSAERLKGVDSTLKIQPAKLEDSAVYLCASSLYGRALETQYFGPGTRLLVL.